This T cell receptor beta chain was captured in a study of T cell responses to AZD1222 COVID-19 vaccine. Study-wide points: Just a handful of AZD1222 recipients tested seropositive at baseline. Only after the peak T cell response were repertoires sampled. Per reports, nearly half of all spike-specific TCRs target regions that are unmutated in variants. Possibly, clonal diversity was underestimated; donors were largely white British and included more females.

CDR3 size: 15 residues. V lost 7 bases, J lost 4 bases, and 19 bases lay in between. From germline, CDR1 is LNHDA and CDR2 SQIVND (reference sequence). Note on this clone: As yet, its antigen is unknown.

Sequencing used immunoSEQ multiplex PCR; TCRdb keeps in-frame clones, though not all of them. The sample yields more than 100,000 clones, around 90% seen once. Material: peripheral blood, obtained on day 0 of AZD1222 vaccination. The sequence came from an adult in good health. This chain connects TRBV19 to TRBJ1-2, with D unclear. CDR3 bases: TGTGCCAGTAAAGCCAAAGGGAAGGAGGTCTATGGCTACACCTTC. Amino acids: CASKAKGKEVYGYTF.